The rows below give T cell receptor beta chains drawn from one sample of a study of CD4 T cells in relation to SARS-CoV-2 and coronaviruses. For these receptors, no antigen is known. Only in-frame clones appear in the TCRdb table, and some are missing; sequencing was by immunoSEQ multiplex PCR. The table shows 38,000 or so clones, with over 70% occurring only once. Sequenced material: memory CD4+ T cells from PBMCs, cultured in vitro. The source is an adult with COVID-19. CDR3s include the opening cysteine and the closing phenylalanine or tryptophan. D genes are given only for firm matches. The listing skips clone size in some rows; elsewhere it reads once, few, many or a size class.

v_gene	j_gene	d_gene	abundance	CDR3aa	CDR3nt
TRBV7-7	TRBJ2-1	TRBD2	once	CASSLAGSYNEQFF	TGTGCTAGCAGCTTAGCGGGGTCCTACAATGAGCAGTTCTTC
TRBV5-5	TRBJ2-7	.	.	CASSRDFRSYEQYF	TGTGCCAGCAGCCGGGACTTCCGCTCCTACGAGCAGTACTTC
TRBV7-2	TRBJ2-7	.	.	CASSLARYEQYF	TGTGCCAGCAGCTTAGCGCGATACGAGCAGTACTTC
TRBV11-2	TRBJ2-5	TRBD1	.	CASRGQKETQYF	TGTGCCAGTAGGGGACAGAAAGAGACCCAGTACTTC
TRBV3-1/TRBV3-2	TRBJ2-4	TRBD2	once	CASSRPGTSGLAKNIQYF	TGTGCCAGCAGCCGCCCCGGGACTAGCGGACTAGCCAAAAACATTCAGTACTTC
TRBV30	TRBJ1-5	TRBD1	.	CAWTGGSGNQPQHF	TGTGCCTGGACAGGGGGCTCGGGCAATCAGCCCCAGCATTTT
TRBV2	TRBJ2-1	.	.	CASSLAGPYNEQFF	TGTGCCAGCAGCCTCGCGGGACCCTACAATGAGCAGTTCTTC
TRBV11-1	TRBJ2-7	.	.	CASSPFNREQYF	TGTGCCAGCAGCCCCTTTAACCGCGAGCAGTACTTC
TRBV3-1/TRBV3-2	TRBJ1-2	TRBD1	.	CASSHRDRGRGGYTF	TGTGCCAGCAGCCATCGGGACAGGGGGCGCGGGGGCTACACCTTC
TRBV6-5	TRBJ1-2	.	.	CASTLGANYGYTF	TGTGCCAGCACATTGGGAGCTAACTATGGCTACACCTTC
TRBV5-1	TRBJ2-5	TRBD1	.	CASSDRALQETQYF	TGCGCCAGTTCGGACAGGGCCTTACAAGAGACCCAGTACTTC
TRBV7-9	TRBJ2-6	TRBD1	.	CASSLTPDRLRGANVLTF	TGTGCCAGCAGCTTAACACCGGACAGGTTAAGAGGGGCCAACGTCCTGACTTTC
TRBV10-3	TRBJ2-7	TRBD2	.	CAISESGLAGEESYEQYF	TGTGCCATCAGTGAGTCGGGACTAGCGGGAGAAGAATCCTACGAGCAGTACTTC
TRBV9	TRBJ2-7	.	.	CASSVDDTYEQYF	TGTGCCAGCAGCGTAGATGACACCTACGAGCAGTACTTC
TRBV2	TRBJ2-7	.	.	CASSVFRGFYYEQYF	TGTGCCAGCAGTGTGTTTCGGGGTTTCTACTACGAGCAGTACTTC
TRBV20-1	TRBJ2-7	.	.	CSASSGESSYEQYF	TGCAGTGCTAGTTCGGGCGAGAGCTCCTACGAGCAGTACTTC
TRBV5-1	TRBJ2-3	.	.	CASSQGPGGLSDTQYF	TGCGCCAGCAGCCAGGGGCCCGGGGGTTTGTCAGATACGCAGTATTTT
TRBV9	TRBJ1-5	.	.	CASSVQGDNQPQHF	TGTGCCAGCAGCGTACAGGGTGACAATCAGCCCCAGCATTTT
TRBV11-2	TRBJ2-1	TRBD2	few	CASSTQTSGNEQFF	TGTGCCAGCAGCACCCAGACTAGCGGCAATGAGCAGTTCTTC
TRBV6-4	TRBJ2-3	.	once	CASSDQGGGTDTQYF	TGTGCCAGCAGTGATCAGGGGGGAGGCACAGATACGCAGTATTTT
TRBV7-9	TRBJ2-7	.	.	CASSRRVSYEQYF	TGTGCCAGCAGTCGACGGGTGTCCTACGAGCAGTACTTC